This T cell receptor beta chain was sequenced in a study of blood T cell repertoires in COVID-19 (TCRdb year 2020). Turning to the overall study: Collaborator samples came from the United States, Italy and Spain and covered acute and convalescent phases of COVID-19. The material from the prospective study consisted of cDNA or gDNA derived from T cells, B-cell-depleted T cells, or PBMCs. Deeply sampled blood TCRbeta repertoires from subjects exposed to, actively infected with, or recovered from COVID-19 were included in the dataset. The repertoires were released in a freely available public database intended as a resource for research on the immune response to SARS-CoV-2. The samples were drawn from two sources: the first 160 participants of the ongoing ImmuneRACE study, and 1,000 to 1,500 subjects contributed by 6 global collaborators. Sample metadata almost always included a de-identified subject ID, COVID-19 status, age in years and sex. HLA class I and class II types, where available, came from metadata supplied by the sample provider rather than from assay-based typing. The investigation overall reported the following: How much clinical and demographic metadata was included differed by source and by participant, and the metadata was provided uncurated.

Collaborating institutions collected whole blood in K2EDTA tubes following their own protocols. For TCRbeta analysis, collaborators shipped samples in one of three forms: frozen whole blood, isolated PBMCs, or DNA extracted from either of those sample types. About this clone: Its antigen is not yet known. Base qualities are not at hand, and no much larger clone is one base apart.

V sheds 1 base and J sheds 0 bases, leaving 13 bases between their ends. Based on the germline V gene (reference sequence), the CDR1 and CDR2 sequences are SGHNT and YYREEE. Counted from cysteine to phenylalanine, this CDR3 has 16 amino acids. Only the CDR3 portion is preserved as DNA: 48 bases, with reading frame beginning at the first base. The immunoSEQ Assay, a bias-controlled multiplex PCR, was used to amplify TCRbeta CDR3 regions from genomic DNA. On the authors' methods: The number of nucleated cells in each sample was estimated from the amplification of reference gene primers within the assay. Sequence reads were collapsed and filtered to measure the absolute abundance of every unique TCRbeta CDR3 rearrangement. Productive Simpson clonality was computed per sample as the square root of Simpson's diversity index over productive rearrangements. TCRdb stores this immuneACCESS table with in-frame sequences only. Part of the clones is absent; in the studies checked, under half of the shortfall reflects unresolved V genes, and no reason is known for the rest. For V, J and clone size, that table is used; D and trimming come from the DNA. The sample table holds 40,000 to 50,000 clones, of which over 60% were seen once. The top ten clones comprise 25% to 35% of the sample.

This receptor was obtained from a woman between 70 and 85 years old with acute or convalescent COVID-19. Here the chain combines TRBV5-4 and TRBJ1-2; possibly the D gene is TRBD1, per 5 matching bases. Source material: peripheral blood. The bases read TGTGCCAGCAGCTTGTCAGGGTCTCAGTCTAACTATGGCTACACCTTC. This is translated as CASSLSGSQSNYGYTF.